This TCR beta chain appears in the sequencing data of a study of T cells after yellow fever vaccination. Study at large: Those fractions that held only low numbers of cells were prepared using the SMART-Seq v4 Ultra Low Input RNA kit.

5'RACE template switching generated TCR cDNA, adding a universal primer site and UMIs. TCRdb reprocessed the 5' RACE reads with MiXCR, giving one entry per CDR3 protein. The repertoire has approximately 610,000 distinct CDR3 sequences, less than 20% of them found once; the top ten carry 15% to 20%. Deletions cut 4 bases from V and 0 bases from J, with 13 bases between. CDR1 SGDLS and CDR2 YYNGEE come from the germline V gene. This CDR3 is 15 amino acids long. This clonotype came up a few times. The sequence came from a man between 18 and 29 years old who received the YFV17D yellow fever vaccine. V is TRBV9 and J is TRBJ1-1; D call uncertain. Source: PBMCs, taken around 5 days after the first yellow fever vaccination. The CDR3 here is CASSPRRLLNTEAFF. Written as DNA, the CDR3 is TGTGCCAGCAGCCCCCGAAGACTCTTGAACACTGAAGCTTTCTTT.